This record covers a single T cell receptor beta chain. Its target is unknown. The CDR3 is 12 residues long. Between the trimmed V and J ends, which lost 2 bases and 7 bases, there was a span of 9 bases. The germline V gene encodes CDR1 SGHAT and CDR2 FQNNGV. These data originate in a study of cytomegalovirus exposure and HLA in healthy donors. Findings and caveats of the study: Indistinguishability led to the exclusion of some V segments, TRBV6-2 and TRBV6-3 included. When analyzed later, a missense DCLRE1C variant was found to be linked to TCR beta V- and J-gene trimming.

PCR primers comprised 60 Vbeta and 13 Jbeta primers. Profiled with immunoSEQ multiplex PCR; TCRdb holds only in-frame clones, not every one. The sample holds about 89,000 clones, roughly 85% seen once. At sampling all donors were nominally healthy, likely with unrecorded immune exposures. What was sequenced was PBMCs. The origin of this receptor is a man aged 40-49 years in good health and CMV-seropositive. The gene calls are TRBV11-2 and TRBJ2-7, with D maybe TRBD1 (6 bases). The CDR3 DNA reads as TGTGCCAGCAGCTTACAGGGGTTAGAGCAGTACTTC. Translated, it gives CASSLQGLEQYF.